This TCR beta chain appears in the sequencing data of a study of cytomegalovirus exposure and HLA in healthy donors. CDR1 and CDR2 (germline): KGHSH, LQKENI. This CDR3 comprises 16 residues. V lost 4 bases to trimming and J lost 7 bases; unmatched junction nucleotides: 10. Primers for the PCR totalled 60 Vbeta and 13 Jbeta. Clones were sequenced by immunoSEQ multiplex PCR, and TCRdb holds only the in-frame ones, with some missing. The sample has fewer than 250,000 clones; less than 85% are singletons. The sample consisted of PBMCs. This receptor was identified in a man younger than 45 in good health and CMV-seropositive. The V gene is TRBV18, the J gene TRBJ2-3, with 11 positions matching TRBD2. For the CDR3, the DNA is TGTGCCAGCTCACTCCCCGGGACTAGCGGATCCTATACGCAGTATTTT. Amino acid sequence: CASSLPGTSGSYTQYF.